The sequence of this T cell receptor (beta chain) was determined in a study of Tregs in tolerant kidney transplant recipients. After removal of 5 bases from V and 7 bases from J, the junction contained 9 bases not matched to a gene. The CDR3 contains 14 residues. CDR1 is SGHTA and CDR2 is FQGNSA in the germline V gene. Profiling relied on immunoSEQ multiplex PCR, and the TCRdb table lists in-frame clones only, not all of them. This table holds 3,000 to 5,000 clones, approximately 83% found once. Thawed PBMCs were FACS-sorted into unstimulated CD4+CD25+CD127- regulatory T cells, CD4+CD25- non-regulatory cells, CD4 and CD8 cells. This clone is a singleton in its sample.

The source of this sequence is a human donor who received a combined kidney and bone marrow transplant. The specimen comprised Tregs from blood, sampled before the transplant. The gene calls are TRBV7-2 and TRBJ2-7; 9 bases are shared with TRBD1. The CDR3, as DNA: TGTGCCAGCAGCCTCTCCCCGACAGGGGGAGAGCAGTACTTC. It yields the protein CASSLSPTGGEQYF.